This TCR beta chain was sequenced for a study of regulatory T cells in long-lasting Graves disease. Documented time point: persistent/refractory GD, antithyroid drugs over 5 years with positive TRAb. PBMC-derived RNA was used for the TCR library. Building the TCR beta libraries relied on iRepertoire HTBI primers, and CDR3 regions underwent Arm-PCR. TCRdb independently ran MiXCR on the multiplex PCR reads; one entry per CDR3 protein. The sample has around 450,000 distinct CDR3 sequences; 20% to 25% are singletons. The CDR3 is 15 residues long. Germline V gene lookup returns CDR1 MGHRA and CDR2 YSYEKL. Trimming took 0 bases from V and 2 from J, leaving 5 bases between them.

The specimen was peripheral blood mononuclear cells (PBMCs), collected when the disease was refractory, from a patient treated with antithyroid drugs. The rearrangement links TRBV4-1 to TRBJ2-6, with D unclear. The TCR originated in a female donor with Graves disease. CDR3 protein: CASSQEVAGANVLTF. The CDR3, as DNA: TGCGCCAGCAGCCAAGAAGTAGCTGGGGCCAACGTCCTGACTTTC.